The rows below give T cell receptor beta chains drawn from one sample of a study of blood T cells in healthy people across ages. Each CDR3 protein gets one entry after TCRdb re-called the 5' RACE reads with MiXCR. The data show hundreds of thousands of distinct CDR3 sequences, 58% seen once. Input material: blood. Receptors originate from a man between 25 and 39 years old in good health. CDR3s include the opening cysteine and the closing phenylalanine or tryptophan. The D gene is left open where the match is weak. Clone size is not always given. Where it is, it says once, few, many or a class for expanded clones.

- TRBJ2-7 TRBV4-3 - CASSRGTDYEQYF TGCGCCAGCAGCCGCGGGACAGACTACGAGCAGTACTTC
- TRBJ1-5 TRBV20-1 - CSARTGGPNQPQHF TGCAGTGCTAGAACGGGGGGACCTAATCAGCCCCAGCATTTT
- TRBJ2-5 TRBV7-9 - CASSFFPIRERRETQYF TGTGCCAGCAGCTTTTTCCCCATTCGGGAGAGGAGAGAGACCCAGTACTTC
few TRBJ2-1 TRBV14 - CASRSTRGEQFF TGTGCCAGCAGGAGTACACGGGGTGAGCAGTTCTTC
- TRBJ1-1 TRBV12-3/TRBV12-4 TRBD1 CASTPVQGAGTEAFF TGTGCCAGTACACCAGTACAGGGGGCTGGGACTGAAGCTTTCTTT
- TRBJ1-5 TRBV20-1 - CSASGQLGFSNQPQHF TGCAGTGCAAGTGGACAGCTTGGATTTAGCAATCAGCCCCAGCATTTT
- TRBJ2-5 TRBV30 - CAWGLTAQGTQYF TGTGCCTGGGGACTTACTGCGCAGGGGACCCAGTACTTC
few TRBJ2-5 TRBV7-2 - CASSLRPVGQGTQYF TGTGCCAGCAGCCTAAGACCCGTGGGTCAGGGGACCCAGTACTTC
- TRBJ2-3 TRBV4-3 - CASSQEVPTDTQYF TGCGCCAGCAGCCAAGAGGTGCCCACAGATACGCAGTATTTT
few TRBJ2-7 TRBV27 TRBD2 CASSLFSSGSYEQYF TGTGCCAGCAGTTTATTTTCCAGCGGGAGCTACGAGCAGTACTTC
- TRBJ2-5 TRBV12-3/TRBV12-4 - CAGRFRDFQETQYF TGTGCCGGCAGGTTCCGGGACTTCCAAGAGACCCAGTACTTC
few TRBJ2-7 TRBV20-1 TRBD1 CSAKDRGVLNPYEQYF TGCAGTGCTAAAGACAGGGGGGTACTAAATCCCTACGAGCAGTACTTC
few TRBJ2-1 TRBV12-3/TRBV12-4 TRBD1 CASSLTGTGTNEQFF TGTGCCAGCAGTCTCACCGGGACAGGGACCAATGAGCAGTTCTTC
- TRBJ2-7 TRBV25-1 TRBD1 CASSEERDRDHEQYF TGTGCCAGCAGTGAAGAACGGGACAGGGACCACGAGCAGTACTTC